These T cell receptor beta chains were read from a single sample in a study of blood T cell repertoires in COVID-19. Using immunoSEQ multiplex PCR, the repertoire was profiled, and TCRdb retains in-frame clones only, with some absent. The sample has 110,000 to 150,000 clones, 75% to 90% seen once; the top ten hold around 3%. Sequenced sample: peripheral blood. These receptors all come from a man aged 60 to 75 with active or convalescent COVID-19. The CDR3 runs from the conserved cysteine through the conserved F or W. Each record gives: V gene, CDR3 protein.

V: TRBV28; CDR3: CASISPAGGRSYGYTF
V: TRBV28; CDR3: CASSPRQFEQYF
V: TRBV5-1; CDR3: CASSLTAVDTGELFF
V: TRBV5-1; CDR3: CASSSPPSGTQYF
V: TRBV2; CDR3: CASSVDRDYEQYF
V: TRBV2; CDR3: CASTREGLAGGPGEQFF
V: TRBV12-3/TRBV12-4; CDR3: CASSSSGANVLTF
V: TRBV27; CDR3: CASSLKGRRNEKLFF
V: TRBV24-1; CDR3: CATSEPGTALEDGYTF
V: TRBV27; CDR3: CASSLSGVRPGGETYGYTF
V: TRBV4-2; CDR3: CASSQTSGGQETQYF
V: TRBV7-2; CDR3: CASSLVATGDGYTF
V: TRBV28; CDR3: CASEGGGAGANVLTF
V: TRBV30; CDR3: CAWSVQTSYEQYF
V: TRBV7-2; CDR3: CASSLDPRDYGYTF
V: TRBV5-1; CDR3: CASSLTGATNEKLFF
V: TRBV5-1; CDR3: CASSLARNEKLFF
V: TRBV6-5; CDR3: CASSYSSWGQNNEQFF
V: TRBV5-8; CDR3: CASSLLVAKNIQYF
V: TRBV11-2; CDR3: CASSGRPGGMMTDTQYF
V: TRBV10-2; CDR3: CASSESSDEQYF
V: TRBV19; CDR3: CASSTGARLQETQYF
V: TRBV30; CDR3: CAWSDTGLAWGPQHF
V: TRBV7-2; CDR3: CASSLNRGLVTYEQYF
V: TRBV9; CDR3: CASTPNYGVGNEQFF
V: TRBV18; CDR3: CASSPTRQGDEKLFF
V: TRBV23-1; CDR3: CASSQSREGAKNIQYF
V: TRBV24-1; CDR3: CATSDWTGGTDTQYF
V: TRBV30; CDR3: CAWSVPGTDNSNQPQHF
V: TRBV19; CDR3: CASTGREGYGYTF
V: TRBV27; CDR3: CASRAQPFRPQHF
V: TRBV7-8; CDR3: CASAGRGHRLYEQYF
V: TRBV9; CDR3: CASSLTGGAGNTEAFF